The 10 T cell receptor beta chains given below trace back to one sample, sequenced in a study of cytomegalovirus exposure and HLA in healthy donors. 13 Jbeta primers and 60 Vbeta primers were used for the PCR. Sequenced by immunoSEQ multiplex PCR; TCRdb stores in-frame clones only, minus some. The data contain some 130,000 clones, 60% to 80% of them singletons. Sample: PBMCs. The receptor source for this set is a man aged 50 or older in good health and CMV-seropositive.

The chain recombines TRBV29-1 with TRBJ2-5; 13 bases align to TRBD2. The CDR3 totals 14 residues. Germline V gene data show CDR1 as SQVTM and CDR2 as ANQGSEA. The V gene end was trimmed by 5 bases and the J gene end by 4 bases; junction bases not matched to a gene: 4. The CDR3 sequence is CSVFTSGRGETQYF. DNA for the CDR3: TGCAGCGTTTTTACTAGCGGGAGGGGAGAGACCCAGTACTTC.

This rearrangement joins TRBV6-5 to TRBJ2-3; 14 bases fit TRBD2. The germline V gene has CDR1 MNHEY and CDR2 SVGAGI. The CDR3 length is 16 residues. V gave up 4 bases and J gave up 3 bases; unmatched junction bases: 3. CDR3 DNA sequence: TGTGCCAGCAGTTCGCGGACTAGCGGGAGGACAGATACGCAGTATTTT. The encoded protein is CASSSRTSGRTDTQYF.

The gene calls are TRBV29-1 and TRBJ2-7; D gene uncertain. Trimming shortened V by 5 bases and J by 0 bases, and 8 bases separated the two germline ends. Germline V CDR1 and CDR2: SQVTM, ANQGSEA. The CDR3 totals 12 residues. CDR3 protein: CSVIGGSYEQYF. The CDR3 DNA reads TGCAGCGTTATCGGCGGCTCCTACGAGCAGTACTTC.

This chain joins TRBV7-2 and TRBJ2-5, with D uncertain. CDR1 is SGHTA and CDR2 is FQGNSA in the germline V gene. V was trimmed by 0 bases and J by 5 bases, leaving 10 bases between them. The CDR3 covers 14 residues. The CDR3 sequence: CASSLALRSETQYF. CDR3 in DNA: TGTGCCAGCAGCTTAGCTCTACGGTCGGAGACCCAGTACTTC.

The gene calls are TRBV6-4 and TRBJ2-1; 7 nucleotides line up with TRBD1. This CDR3 spans 13 amino acids. Germline V gene sequence: CDR1 MRHNA, CDR2 SNTAGT. V trimming: 0 bases; J trimming: 13 bases; junction bases outside the gene matches: 6. As DNA, the CDR3 is TGTGCCAGCAGTGACTCAAGGGGGCAGGATCAGTTCTTC. Protein: CASSDSRGQDQFF.

Concerning this clone: The junction differs from germline at one of its ends, possibly a read error. This chain connects TRBV7-9 to TRBJ1-4; tentative D call: TRBD1 (5 bases). The germline V gene encodes CDR1 SEHNR and CDR2 FQNEAQ (reference sequence). CDR3 length: 16 residues. The CDR3 sequence is CSSSLTRWGVNEKLFF. The DNA of the CDR3 is TGTTCCAGCAGCTTAACCCGGTGGGGGGTTAATGAAAAACTGTTTTTT.

Regarding this clone: Different DNA sequences within this sample yield the same CDR3. The chain is built from TRBV7-2 and TRBJ1-1; D remains ambiguous. The length of the CDR3 is 13 residues. Trimming removed 2 bases from V and 2 bases from J, with 6 bases in between. Germline CDR1 is SGHTA and CDR2 is FQGNSA. The CDR3 sequence is CASSLQVNTEAFF. The CDR3 DNA sequence: TGTGCCAGCAGCTTACAGGTCAACACTGAAGCTTTCTTT.

The rearrangement uses TRBV4-1 and TRBJ1-2; 7 nucleotides align to TRBD1. This CDR3 spans 18 amino acids. V lost 4 bases to trimming and J lost 1 base; unmatched junction nucleotides: 15. CDR1 is MGHRA, CDR2 YSYEKL, per germline. Written as DNA, the CDR3 is TGCGCCAGCAGCCTCTACCGGGACAGCGACTACCTTAACTATGGCTACACCTTC. This encodes CASSLYRDSDYLNYGYTF.

This clone was observed a handful of times. This chain joins TRBV27 and TRBJ1-1; TRBD1 aligns across 7 bases. Germline V lookup: CDR1 MNHEY, CDR2 SMNVEV (reference sequence). This CDR3 contains 17 residues. J lost 1 base, V lost 4 bases, and 12 bases had no gene match. The CDR3 nucleotides read TGTGCCAGCAGTTCATGGACAGGAAAGGGGGCGAACACTGAAGCTTTCTTT. This translates into CASSSWTGKGANTEAFF.

This rearrangement joins TRBV9 to TRBJ1-2, with TRBD1 identical over 12 bases. V trimming: 4 bases; J trimming: 3 bases; junction bases outside the gene matches: 10. CDR1 and CDR2 (germline): SGDLS, YYNGEE. The CDR3 is 17 amino acids. The CDR3, as DNA: TGTGCCAGCAGCCGAACGACCGGGACAGGGGGCTACTATGGCTACACCTTC. Protein product: CASSRTTGTGGYYGYTF. Filled out from reference TRBV9 and TRBJ1-2, the complete variable domain reads DSGVTQTPKHLITATGQRVTLRCSPRSGDLSVYWYQQSLDQGLQFLIQYYNGEERAKGNILERFSAQQFPDLHSELNLSSLELGDSALYFCASSRTTGTGGYYGYTFGSGTRLTVV.